This entry lists 12 T cell receptor beta chains sequenced from one sample in a study of shared clonotypes between healthy human individuals. Produced via immunoSEQ multiplex PCR; TCRdb's table is partial and in-frame only. Among about 110,000 clones listed, roughly two thirds were seen once. Material: memory CD8+ T cells sorted from blood. Subset denoted: CD45RO+ cells pooled with CCR7-negative TemRA cells. These TCRs come from a woman under 40 in good health.

This sequence joins TRBV14 and TRBJ2-5; TRBD2 agrees at 11 bases. The tail of the sequence fits TRBJ2-7 better, so the J call may be wrong. There are 17 residues in the CDR3. In germline, CDR1 is SGHDN, CDR2 FVKESK. CDR3 residues: CASSHPFGTSGSYEQYF. The CDR3 region has the DNA TGTGCCAGCAGCCACCCCTTCGGGACTAGCGGCTCCTACGAGCAGTACTTC.

With respect to this clone: Relative to the germline gene, one junction end is altered; a read error may explain this. V gene TRBV7-9 combines with J gene TRBJ1-5, with D hard to call. Germline loops: CDR1 SEHNR, CDR2 FQNEAQ (reference sequence). This CDR3 spans 14 amino acids. In DNA, the CDR3 is TGCGCCAGCAGCCAAGATCTGGGTTTCGAGCCCCAGCATTTT. It yields the protein CASSQDLGFEPQHF.

The table lists this clone with many counts. The chain is built from TRBV2 and TRBJ1-5, with D possibly TRBD1 on 6 matching bases. This CDR3 comprises 15 residues. Trimming left V 7 bases short and J 3 bases short, with 16 bases between. The germline gives CDR1 SNHLY, CDR2 FYNNEI. CDR3 DNA: TGTGCCAGCACCTCCCAGGGGCCCCTCAATCAGCCCCAGCATTTT. Translation: CASTSQGPLNQPQHF.

The chain carries TRBV19 and TRBJ2-7; TRBD2 matches at 14 bases. Germline CDR1 reads LNHDA; CDR2 reads SQIVND (reference sequence). The CDR3 loop spans 16 amino acids. Trimming at V came to 5 bases and at J to 4 bases, leaving 7 bases not matched to a gene. The CDR3 protein is CASSLTGTSGRYEQYF. CDR3 nucleotides: TGTGCCAGTAGTCTAACCGGGACTAGCGGGAGATACGAGCAGTACTTC.

The gene calls are TRBV29-1 and TRBJ2-7; D is possibly TRBD1 (6 bases). Between the trimmed V and J ends, which lost 7 bases and 5 bases, there was a span of 18 bases. Germline V gives CDR1 SQVTM, CDR2 ANQGSEA. The CDR3 is 13 residues long. This CDR3 is CSAAGDIGDEQYF. The CDR3 region has the DNA TGCAGCGCCGCAGGGGACATCGGCGACGAGCAGTACTTC.

This clone has more than one count but fewer than ten. The CDR3 protein is CASTKGWGSNQPQHF. CDR3 DNA sequence: TGTGCCAGCACCAAGGGGTGGGGGAGCAATCAGCCCCAGCATTTT. The chain is built from TRBV6-4 and TRBJ1-5, with D possibly TRBD1 on 5 matching bases. The ends were cut back, 7 bases at V and 1 base at J, with 14 bases in the middle. The CDR3 sequence is 15 residues long. CDR1 is MRHNA and CDR2 is SNTAGT in the germline V gene.

V and J are TRBV7-9 and TRBJ2-1; TRBD2 agrees at 7 bases. Germline CDR1 is SEHNR and CDR2 is FQNEAQ (reference sequence). There are 18 residues in the CDR3. V lost 6 bases to trimming and J lost 4 bases; unmatched junction nucleotides: 18. The CDR3, as DNA: TGTGCCAGCAGTTCCCCCGGGAGGTCGGCGGGGCCATACAATGAGCAGTTCTTC. Protein product: CASSSPGRSAGPYNEQFF. The entire variable domain, with the rest obtained from reference TRBV7-9 and TRBJ2-1, is as follows: DTGVSQNPRHKITKRGQNVTFRCDPISEHNRLYWYRQTLGQGPEFLTYFQNEAQLEKSRLLSDRFSAERPKGSFSTLEIQRTEQGDSAMYLCASSSPGRSAGPYNEQFFGPGTRLTVL.

In nucleotides, the CDR3 is TGTGCCTGGAGTCGCGGCGTGAGCTCCTACAATGAGCAGTTCTTC. Its translation is CAWSRGVSSYNEQFF. The genes are TRBV30 and TRBJ2-1; D call uncertain. Germline V CDR1 and CDR2: GTSNPN, SVGIG (reference sequence). The CDR3 extends over 15 amino acids. V was pared by 2 bases and J by 0 bases, with 11 bases between.

This clone was found a few times. This chain links TRBV10-1 with TRBJ2-7, with TRBD2 matching 7 bases. Germline CDR1 is WNHNN and CDR2 is SYGVQD (reference sequence). CDR3 length equals 15 residues. The V and J ends lost 0 bases and 7 bases, in that order; junction bases with no gene match: 9. The CDR3 DNA reads as TGCGCCAGCAGTGAGTCGGGCGGGGACTACGTGGAGCAGTACTTC. This codes for CASSESGGDYVEQYF.

This clone was observed a few times. The V gene is TRBV20-1, the J gene TRBJ2-5; D is unresolved. Gene TRBJ2-7 matches the end of the DNA better, so the J call may be wrong. The CDR3 is 11 residues long. Germline V gene data show CDR1 as DFQATT and CDR2 as SNEGSKA (reference sequence). The CDR3 is CSVPYAYEQYF. For the CDR3, the DNA is TGCAGTGTTCCATACGCCTACGAGCAGTACTTC.

This clone came up many times. This chain joins TRBV5-6 and TRBJ2-1; D uncertain. The CDR3 contains 11 residues. Germline CDR1 SGHDT, CDR2 YYEEEE. Trimming cost V 3 bases and J 10 bases, with 8 bases left between them. The CDR3 bases are TGTGCCAGCAGCTCTACCCGGGAGCAGTTCTTC. Amino acids: CASSSTREQFF.

The V and J genes are TRBV6-5 and TRBJ2-1; 10 bases map to TRBD1. The V gene's germline CDR1 is MNHEY and CDR2 SVGAGI. V gave up 2 bases and J gave up 6 bases; unmatched junction bases: 4. The CDR3 runs to 15 residues. CDR3 region: CASSYGTGDFNEQFF. The CDR3 DNA is TGTGCCAGCAGTTACGGGACAGGGGATTTCAATGAGCAGTTCTTC.